The present T cell receptor beta chain was sequenced within a study of blood T cells in healthy people across ages. A J-beta primer mix and a sample-barcoded 5' primer were used in a second PCR of roughly 6 to 11 cycles. Using its own MiXCR run on the 5' RACE reads, TCRdb lists one record per CDR3 protein. The top ten clones hold about 16% of a sample with hundreds of thousands of distinct CDR3 sequences, 32% of them seen once. With respect to this clonotype: Its target is not known.

Study-wide findings and caveats: Unsorted PBMCs ruled out conclusive naive versus antigen-experienced comparison.

The V and J ends lost 6 bases and 7 bases respectively, with 19 bases between them. The CDR3 is 15 residues long. The donors, all healthy, were Caucasians living in Russia, aged roughly 6 to 100. The sequencing input was blood. The chain recombines TRBV12-3 or TRBV12-4 with TRBJ1-5; D may be TRBD1 (6 bases). This receptor was obtained from an elderly woman in good health. In DNA, the CDR3 is TGTGCCAGCAGAAGAGGGGGAGGTGGTAACCAGCCCCAGCATTTT. It translates to CASRRGGGGNQPQHF.